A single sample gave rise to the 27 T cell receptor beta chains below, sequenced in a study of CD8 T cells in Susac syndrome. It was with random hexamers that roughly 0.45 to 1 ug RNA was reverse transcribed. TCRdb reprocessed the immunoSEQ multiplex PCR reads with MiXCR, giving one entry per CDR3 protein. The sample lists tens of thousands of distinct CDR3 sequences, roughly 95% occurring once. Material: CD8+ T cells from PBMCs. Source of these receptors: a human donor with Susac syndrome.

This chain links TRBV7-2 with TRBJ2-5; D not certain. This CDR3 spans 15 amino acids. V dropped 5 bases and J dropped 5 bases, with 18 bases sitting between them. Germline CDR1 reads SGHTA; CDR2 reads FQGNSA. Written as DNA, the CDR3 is TGTGCCAGCAGCAAGAGTGAGGTTATGAAGGAGACCCAGTACTTC. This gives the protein CASSKSEVMKETQYF.

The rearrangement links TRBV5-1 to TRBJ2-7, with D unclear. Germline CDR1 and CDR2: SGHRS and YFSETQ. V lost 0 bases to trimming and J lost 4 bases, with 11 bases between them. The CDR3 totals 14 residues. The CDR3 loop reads CASSLAYGEYEQYF. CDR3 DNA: TGCGCCAGCAGCTTGGCCTATGGAGAGTACGAGCAGTACTTC.

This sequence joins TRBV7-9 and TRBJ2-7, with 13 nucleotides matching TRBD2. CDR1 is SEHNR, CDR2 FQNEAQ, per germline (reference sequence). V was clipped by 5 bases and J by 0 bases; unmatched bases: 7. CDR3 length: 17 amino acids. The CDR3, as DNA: TGTGCCAGCAGCCCTCGGACTAGCGGGGGCCTCTCCTACGAGCAGTACTTC. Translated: CASSPRTSGGLSYEQYF.

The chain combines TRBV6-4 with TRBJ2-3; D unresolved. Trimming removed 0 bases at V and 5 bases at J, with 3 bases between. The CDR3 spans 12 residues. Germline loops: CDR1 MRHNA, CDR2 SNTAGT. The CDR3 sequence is CASSDSKDTQYF. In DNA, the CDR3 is TGTGCCAGCAGTGACTCGAAAGATACGCAGTATTTT.

The CDR3 bases are TGTGCCAGCTCACCGCAAGACGAAGAGACCCAGTACTTC. Protein: CASSPQDEETQYF. The chain employs TRBV18 and TRBJ2-5; D not resolved. The CDR3 has 13 amino acids. Trimming cost V 3 bases and J 3 bases, with 8 bases left between them. The V gene's germline CDR1 is KGHSH and CDR2 LQKENI.

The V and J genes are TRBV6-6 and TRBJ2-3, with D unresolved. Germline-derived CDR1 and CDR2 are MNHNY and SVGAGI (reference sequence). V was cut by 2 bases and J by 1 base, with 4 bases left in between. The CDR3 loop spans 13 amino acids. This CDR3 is CASSYRGTDTQYF. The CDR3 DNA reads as TGTGCCAGCAGTTACAGGGGCACAGATACGCAGTATTTT.

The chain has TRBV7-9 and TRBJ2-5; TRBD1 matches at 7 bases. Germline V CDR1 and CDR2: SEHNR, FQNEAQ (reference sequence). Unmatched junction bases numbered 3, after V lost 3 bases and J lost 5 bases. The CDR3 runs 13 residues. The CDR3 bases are TGTGCCAGCAGCTTCGGGACAGAGGAGACCCAGTACTTC. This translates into CASSFGTEETQYF. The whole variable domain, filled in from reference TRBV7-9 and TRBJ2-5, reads DTGVSQNPRHKITKRGQNVTFRCDPISEHNRLYWYRQTLGQGPEFLTYFQNEAQLEKSRLLSDRFSAERPKGSFSTLEIQRTEQGDSAMYLCASSFGTEETQYFGPGTRLLVL.

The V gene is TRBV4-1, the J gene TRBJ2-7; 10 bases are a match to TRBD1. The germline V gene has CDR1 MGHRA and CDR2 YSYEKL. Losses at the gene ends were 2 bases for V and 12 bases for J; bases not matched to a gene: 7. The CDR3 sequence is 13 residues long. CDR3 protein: CASSQQDRGRRYF. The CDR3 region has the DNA TGCGCCAGCAGCCAACAAGACAGGGGGCGCCGGTACTTC.

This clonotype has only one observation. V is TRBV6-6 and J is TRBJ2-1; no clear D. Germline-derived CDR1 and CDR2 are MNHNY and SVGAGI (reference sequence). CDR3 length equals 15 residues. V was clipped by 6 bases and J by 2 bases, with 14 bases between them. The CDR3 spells CASSTGTETYNEQFF. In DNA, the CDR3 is TGTGCCAGCAGCACCGGTACAGAAACCTACAATGAGCAGTTCTTC.

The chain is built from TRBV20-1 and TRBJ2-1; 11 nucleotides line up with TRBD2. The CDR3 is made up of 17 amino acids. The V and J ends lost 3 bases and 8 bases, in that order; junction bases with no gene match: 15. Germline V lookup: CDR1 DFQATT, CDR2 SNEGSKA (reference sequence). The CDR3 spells CSASPLAGVSRIDEQFF. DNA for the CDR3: TGCAGTGCTAGCCCACTAGCGGGGGTCTCGCGTATCGATGAGCAGTTCTTC.

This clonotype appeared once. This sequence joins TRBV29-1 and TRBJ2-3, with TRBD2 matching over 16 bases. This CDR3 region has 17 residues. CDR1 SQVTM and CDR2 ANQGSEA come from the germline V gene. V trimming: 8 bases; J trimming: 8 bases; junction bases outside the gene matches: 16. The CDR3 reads CSSPPGTSGGVVGTQYF. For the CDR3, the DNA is TGCAGCTCTCCCCCGGGGACTAGCGGGGGGGTGGTTGGTACGCAGTATTTT.

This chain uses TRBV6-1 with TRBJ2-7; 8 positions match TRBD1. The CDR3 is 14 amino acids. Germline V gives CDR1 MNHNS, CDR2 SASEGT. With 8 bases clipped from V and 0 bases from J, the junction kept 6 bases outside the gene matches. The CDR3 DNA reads TGTGCCAGCCCGGGACAGGCGAGCTCCTACGAGCAGTACTTC. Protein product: CASPGQASSYEQYF.

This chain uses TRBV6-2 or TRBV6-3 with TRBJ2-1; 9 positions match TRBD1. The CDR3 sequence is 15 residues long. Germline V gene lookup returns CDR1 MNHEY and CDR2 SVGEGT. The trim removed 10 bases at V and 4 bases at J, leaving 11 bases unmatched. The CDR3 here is CATLTRQGVYNEQFF. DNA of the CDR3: TGTGCCACCCTTACTCGACAGGGGGTATACAATGAGCAGTTCTTC.

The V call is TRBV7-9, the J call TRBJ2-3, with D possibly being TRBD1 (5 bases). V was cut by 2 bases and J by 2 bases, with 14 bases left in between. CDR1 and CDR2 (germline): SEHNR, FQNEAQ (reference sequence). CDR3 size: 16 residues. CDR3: CASSLNLGRATDTQYF. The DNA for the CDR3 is TGTGCCAGCAGCTTAAATCTTGGCAGGGCCACAGATACGCAGTATTTT.

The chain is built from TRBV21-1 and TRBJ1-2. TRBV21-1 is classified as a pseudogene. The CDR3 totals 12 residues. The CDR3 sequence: CASRGGGRGYTF. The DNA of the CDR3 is TGTGCCAGCAGAGGGGGAGGACGGGGCTACACCTTC.

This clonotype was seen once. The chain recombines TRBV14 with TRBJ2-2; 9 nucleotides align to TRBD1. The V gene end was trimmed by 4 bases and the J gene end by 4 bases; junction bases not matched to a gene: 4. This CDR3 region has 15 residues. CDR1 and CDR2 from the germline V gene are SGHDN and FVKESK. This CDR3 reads CASSPGQGTTGELFF. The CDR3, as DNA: TGTGCCAGCAGCCCCGGACAGGGGACCACCGGGGAGCTGTTTTTT. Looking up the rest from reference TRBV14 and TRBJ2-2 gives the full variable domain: EAGVTQFPSHSVIEKGQTVTLRCDPISGHDNLYWYRRVMGKEIKFLLHFVKESKQDESGMPNNRFLAERTGGTYSTLKVQPAELEDSGVYFCASSPGQGTTGELFFGEGSRLTVL.

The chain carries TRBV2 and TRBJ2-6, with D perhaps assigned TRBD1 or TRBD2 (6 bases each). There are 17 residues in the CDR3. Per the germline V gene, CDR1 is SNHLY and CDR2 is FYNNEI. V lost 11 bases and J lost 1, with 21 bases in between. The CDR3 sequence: CAGGGAGARSGANVLTF. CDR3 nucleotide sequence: TGTGCCGGGGGCGGGGCAGGGGCTAGGTCTGGGGCCAACGTCCTGACTTTC.

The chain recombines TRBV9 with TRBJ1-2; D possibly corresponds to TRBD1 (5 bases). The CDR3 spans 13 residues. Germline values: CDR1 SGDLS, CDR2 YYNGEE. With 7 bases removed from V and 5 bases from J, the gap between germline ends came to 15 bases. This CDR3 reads CASQPPRVYGYTF. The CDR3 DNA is TGTGCCAGCCAGCCCCCCAGGGTTTATGGCTACACCTTC.

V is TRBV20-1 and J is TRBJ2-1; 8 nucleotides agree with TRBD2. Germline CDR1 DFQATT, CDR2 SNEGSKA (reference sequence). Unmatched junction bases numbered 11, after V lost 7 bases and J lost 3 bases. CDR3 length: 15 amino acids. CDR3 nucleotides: TGCAGTGTGTACGGGGGGGTAGCGGGCTACAATGAGCAGTTCTTC. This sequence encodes CSVYGGVAGYNEQFF.

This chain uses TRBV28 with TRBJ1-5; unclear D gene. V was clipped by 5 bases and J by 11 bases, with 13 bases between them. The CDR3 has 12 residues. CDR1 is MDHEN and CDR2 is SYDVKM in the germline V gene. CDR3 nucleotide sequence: TGTGCCAGCAGTCCCGACGCCGGGGCCCAGCATTTT. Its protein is CASSPDAGAQHF.

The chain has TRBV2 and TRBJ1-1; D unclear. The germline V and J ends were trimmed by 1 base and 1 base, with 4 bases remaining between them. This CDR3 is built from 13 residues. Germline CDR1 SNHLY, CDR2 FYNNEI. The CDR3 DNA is TGTGCCAGCAGTGAAGACGGGAACACTGAAGCTTTCTTT. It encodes CASSEDGNTEAFF.

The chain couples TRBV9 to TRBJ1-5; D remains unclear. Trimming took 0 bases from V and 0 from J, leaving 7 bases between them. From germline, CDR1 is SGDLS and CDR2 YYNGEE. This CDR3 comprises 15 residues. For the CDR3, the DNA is TGTGCCAGCAGCGTAGGAGGGAATAGCAATCAGCCCCAGCATTTT. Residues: CASSVGGNSNQPQHF.

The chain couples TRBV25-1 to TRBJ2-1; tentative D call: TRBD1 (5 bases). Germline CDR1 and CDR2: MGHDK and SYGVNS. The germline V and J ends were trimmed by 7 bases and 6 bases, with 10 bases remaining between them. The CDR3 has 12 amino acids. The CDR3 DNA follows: TGTGCCAGCATGCAGGGTGTCAATGAGCAGTTCTTC. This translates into CASMQGVNEQFF.

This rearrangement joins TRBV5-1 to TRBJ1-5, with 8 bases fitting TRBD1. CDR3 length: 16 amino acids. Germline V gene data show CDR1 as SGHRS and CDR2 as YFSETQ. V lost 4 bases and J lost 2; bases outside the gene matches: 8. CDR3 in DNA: TGCGCCAGCAGCCCGGACAGGGATTCAGGCAATCAGCCCCAGCATTTT. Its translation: CASSPDRDSGNQPQHF. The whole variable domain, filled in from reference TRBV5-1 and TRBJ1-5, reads KAGVTQTPRYLIKTRGQQVTLSCSPISGHRSVSWYQQTPGQGLQFLFEYFSETQRNKGNFPGRFSGRQFSNSRSEMNVSTLELGDSALYLCASSPDRDSGNQPQHFGDGTRLSIL.

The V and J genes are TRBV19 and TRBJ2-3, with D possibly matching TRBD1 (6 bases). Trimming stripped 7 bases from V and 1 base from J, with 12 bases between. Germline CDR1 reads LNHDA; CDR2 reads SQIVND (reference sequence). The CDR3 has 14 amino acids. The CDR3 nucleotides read TGTGCCAGTAAGGGTTCAGGGGGCACAGATACGCAGTATTTT. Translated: CASKGSGGTDTQYF.

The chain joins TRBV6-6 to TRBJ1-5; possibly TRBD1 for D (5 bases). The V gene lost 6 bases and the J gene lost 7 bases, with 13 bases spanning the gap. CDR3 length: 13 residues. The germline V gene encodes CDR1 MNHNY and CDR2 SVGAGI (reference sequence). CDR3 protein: CASRSPGDQPQHF. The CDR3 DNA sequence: TGTGCCAGCAGAAGTCCGGGGGACCAGCCCCAGCATTTT.

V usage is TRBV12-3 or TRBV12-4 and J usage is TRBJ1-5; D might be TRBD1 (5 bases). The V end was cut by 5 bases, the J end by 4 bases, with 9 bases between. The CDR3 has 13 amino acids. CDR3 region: CASSPQGNQPQHF. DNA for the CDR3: TGTGCCAGCAGTCCTCAGGGAAATCAGCCCCAGCATTTT.